This T cell receptor (beta chain) was obtained from a study of T-cell reconstitution after alpha-beta-depleted transplantation in children. Points from the study as a whole: From surviving recipient T cells and thymic progenitors came the high day-60 TCRbeta diversity observed in some patients. The main origin of T-cell counts and diversity one year after transplant was newly produced T cells.

It was with unique molecular identifiers that the TCRbeta library was prepared. TCRdb processed the PCR reads anew with MiXCR; each CDR3 protein has one entry. The data hold hundreds of thousands of distinct CDR3 sequences, with 7% to 9% observed a single time. This clonotype was detected many times. Its cognate antigen is unknown. Germline CDR1 and CDR2: SGHVT and SQSDAQ. The CDR3 consists of 14 residues. Trimming removed 1 base at V and 5 bases at J, with 9 bases between. This TCR came from a male patient between 2 and 15 years old who had a stem cell transplant for acute myeloid leukemia, so the T cells may come from the graft donor. The sequencing used PBMCs, mostly from graft donor cells, collected 360 days after TCRalphabeta/CD19-depleted stem cell transplant. The rearrangement uses TRBV7-4 and TRBJ1-5; tentative D call: TRBD1 (5 bases). Here the CDR3 reads CASSLEVGDQPQHF. In DNA, the CDR3 is TGTGCCAGCAGCTTAGAGGTAGGGGATCAGCCCCAGCATTTT.